The 27 T cell receptor beta chains in this list originate from one sample, sequenced in a study of blood T cell repertoires in COVID-19. Here immunoSEQ multiplex PCR was the method, and the copy in TCRdb shows in-frame clones only, minus some. This table has some 88,000 clones, 75% to 90% appearing once. The sequenced material came from peripheral blood. All receptors derive from a man in his 60s with acute or convalescent COVID-19.

This clone was detected only a few times. The chain links TRBV12-5 to TRBJ2-7; 8 bases are shared with TRBD2. The ends lost 5 bases at V and 8 bases at J; junction bases unmatched: 8. Germline-derived CDR1 and CDR2 are LGHNT and FRNRAP. The CDR3 runs 13 residues. CDR3 nucleotide sequence: TGTGCTAGTGGTCCATCGGGGGGGCTGAAGCAGTACTTC. Its protein is CASGPSGGLKQYF.

The V call is TRBV11-2, the J call TRBJ1-1, with 7 bases aligning to TRBD1. The CDR3 is 13 amino acids. Germline V gives CDR1 SGHAT, CDR2 FQNNGV. V lost 5 bases to trimming and J lost 5 bases; unmatched junction nucleotides: 5. Here the CDR3 DNA reads TGTGCCAGCAGCCTAACAGGGGATACTGAAGCTTTCTTT. Amino acids: CASSLTGDTEAFF. The full variable domain, its missing parts supplied by reference TRBV11-2 and TRBJ1-1, is EAGVAQSPRYKIIEKRQSVAFWCNPISGHATLYWYQQILGQGPKLLIQFQNNGVVDDSQLPKDRFSAERLKGVDSTLKIQPAKLEDSAVYLCASSLTGDTEAFFGQGTRLTVV.

The chain employs TRBV5-4 and TRBJ1-3; no firm D call. This CDR3 is 15 amino acids long. The germline gives CDR1 SGHNT, CDR2 YYREEE (reference sequence). The V and J ends lost 0 bases and 2 bases respectively, with 9 bases between them. The CDR3, as DNA: TGTGCCAGCAGCTTGGGGCCACCCCCTGGAAACACCATATATTTT. Amino acid sequence: CASSLGPPPGNTIYF. The full variable domain, its missing parts supplied by reference TRBV5-4 and TRBJ1-3, is ETGVTQSPTHLIKTRGQQVTLRCSSQSGHNTVSWYQQALGQGPQFIFQYYREEENGRGNFPPRFSGLQFPNYSSELNVNALELDDSALYLCASSLGPPPGNTIYFGEGSWLTVV.

This CDR3 is CASSFPGSTDTQYF. The CDR3 DNA reads TGTGCCAGCAGCTTCCCTGGCAGCACAGATACGCAGTATTTT. The rearrangement joins TRBV5-5 to TRBJ2-3; D is undetermined. The germline V and J ends were trimmed by 2 bases and 0 bases, with 7 bases remaining between them. The CDR3 is 14 amino acids. The V gene's germline CDR1 is SGHKS and CDR2 YYEKEE (reference sequence).

The CDR3, as DNA: TGTGCCAGCAGCCCCCGACAGGGAGATAATGAAAAACTGTTTTTT. Its protein is CASSPRQGDNEKLFF. The chain combines TRBV9 with TRBJ1-4, with TRBD1 matching 7 bases. V lost 4 bases, J lost 4 bases, and 7 bases stayed unmatched. The CDR3 totals 15 residues. From germline, CDR1 is SGDLS and CDR2 YYNGEE.

The CDR3 reads CASRSKREDTYEQYF. The CDR3 nucleotides are TGTGCCAGCAGGTCAAAGCGGGAGGACACCTACGAGCAGTACTTC. V gene TRBV5-4 combines with J gene TRBJ2-7; 9 nucleotides agree with TRBD2. The V and J ends lost 5 bases and 2 bases, in that order; junction bases with no gene match: 8. Per germline, CDR1 SGHNT and CDR2 YYREEE (reference sequence). The CDR3 totals 15 residues.

A single count supports this clone. V and J are TRBV30 and TRBJ1-5; maybe TRBD1 (6 bases). From germline, CDR1 is GTSNPN and CDR2 SVGIG (reference sequence). V lost 5 bases and J 0 bases, leaving 11 bases between the germline ends. The CDR3 sequence is 14 residues long. CDR3 sequence (DNA): TGTGCCTGGGACGCAGGGGATAGCAATCAGCCCCAGCATTTT. This codes for CAWDAGDSNQPQHF.

V gene TRBV5-1 combines with J gene TRBJ2-5; D unclear. CDR3 length: 15 residues. Germline assignment: CDR1 SGHRS and CDR2 YFSETQ. V lost 1 base and J 2 bases, leaving 12 bases between the germline ends. This CDR3 reads CASSLLVPAQETQYF. Written as DNA, the CDR3 is TGCGCCAGCAGCTTGTTAGTCCCTGCACAAGAGACCCAGTACTTC.

This chain joins TRBV29-1 and TRBJ1-1; no clear D gene. The germline gives CDR1 SQVTM, CDR2 ANQGSEA. CDR3 size: 13 residues. V lost 3 bases and J lost 4, with 12 bases in between. CDR3: CSVEVGMGTEAFF. The CDR3 region has the DNA TGCAGCGTTGAGGTCGGGATGGGCACTGAAGCTTTCTTT.

This chain joins TRBV19 and TRBJ2-4, with 9 nucleotides matching TRBD2. Germline CDR1 LNHDA, CDR2 SQIVND (reference sequence). J was trimmed by 3 bases and V by 8 bases; bases with no gene match: 2. The CDR3 consists of 13 residues. The CDR3 region has the DNA TGTGCCAGTGGACTAGCGATCAAAAACATTCAGTACTTC. It specifies CASGLAIKNIQYF.

This clone was seen a single time. The genes are TRBV2 and TRBJ1-5; no reliable D call. CDR1 is SNHLY, CDR2 FYNNEI, per germline. The CDR3 length is 13 residues. Trimming took off 6 bases at V and 4 bases at J, with 10 bases between the two ends. The chain's CDR3 is CASRAAGNQPQHF. The DNA for the CDR3 is TGTGCCAGCAGAGCAGCCGGGAATCAGCCCCAGCATTTT.

The V gene is TRBV5-4, the J gene TRBJ2-5, with D perhaps matching TRBD1 (6 bases). This CDR3 contains 13 residues. Germline V gives CDR1 SGHNT, CDR2 YYREEE (reference sequence). V lost 0 bases, J lost 5 bases, and 8 bases lay in between. DNA for the CDR3: TGTGCCAGCAGCTTGGTCAGGGGTGAGACCCAGTACTTC. This translates into CASSLVRGETQYF.

J is TRBJ2-2 and V is TRBV6-5, with D possibly TRBD2 on 5 matching bases. The CDR3 runs 14 residues. Deletions cut 7 bases from V and 6 bases from J, with 15 bases between. Germline V gives CDR1 MNHEY, CDR2 SVGAGI. The CDR3: CASNHGVGAGELFF. Written as DNA, the CDR3 is TGTGCCAGCAACCACGGGGTCGGGGCCGGGGAGCTGTTTTTT.

This rearrangement joins TRBV6-2 or TRBV6-3 to TRBJ1-6, with D maybe TRBD1 (6 bases). Trimming cost V 6 bases and J 7 bases, with 16 bases left between them. The CDR3 runs 15 residues. CDR1 and CDR2 (germline): MNHEY, SVGEGT. The CDR3: CASSPRGGQNSPLHF. The DNA for the CDR3 is TGTGCCAGCAGCCCGAGGGGGGGCCAGAATTCACCCCTCCACTTT.

The chain joins TRBV6-5 to TRBJ2-3; D call uncertain. CDR3 length: 14 residues. Germline CDR1 is MNHEY and CDR2 is SVGAGI. The V end lost 0 bases, the J end lost 2 bases, and 6 bases lay between the germline ends. The CDR3 region has the DNA TGTGCCAGCAGTTACTCGGCAGTCACAGATACGCAGTATTTT. Encoded protein: CASSYSAVTDTQYF.

For the CDR3, the DNA is TGTGCCAGCAGCCGGCAGTTTAGGGCGGGATCGTCCCGTGAGACCCAGTACTTC. Its translation is CASSRQFRAGSSRETQYF. The chain links TRBV3-1 (or the pseudogene TRBV3-2) to TRBJ2-5; TRBD2 is a possible D gene (6 bases). The CDR3 consists of 18 residues. Trimming took off 4 bases at V and 5 bases at J, with 26 bases between the two ends. Germline V CDR1 and CDR2: LGHDT, YNNKEL (reference sequence).

This clone was detected only once. This rearrangement joins TRBV11-2 to TRBJ2-1, with a tentative D call TRBD2 (6 bases). In germline, CDR1 is SGHAT, CDR2 FQNNGV. The V gene lost 0 bases and the J gene lost 6 bases, with 12 bases spanning the gap. The CDR3 contains 15 residues. The CDR3 DNA is TGTGCCAGCAGCTTAGAAGGCGGGGCACTCAATGAGCAGTTCTTC. It is translated as CASSLEGGALNEQFF.

This clone has a handful of counts. This chain links TRBV13 with TRBJ1-4, with a tentative D call TRBD1 (5 bases). This CDR3 has 14 amino acids. V lost 4 bases to trimming and J lost 8 bases, with 14 bases between them. Germline V lookup: CDR1 PRHDT, CDR2 FYEKMQ (reference sequence). The CDR3 DNA sequence: TGTGCCAGCAGCTCCCGGACACCAGAAGAAAAACTGTTTTTT. Its protein product is CASSSRTPEEKLFF. The full variable domain, its missing parts supplied by reference TRBV13 and TRBJ1-4, is AAGVIQSPRHLIKEKRETATLKCYPIPRHDTVYWYQQGPGQDPQFLISFYEKMQSDKGSIPDRFSAQQFSDYHSELNMSSLELGDSALYFCASSSRTPEEKLFFGSGTQLSVL.

J is TRBJ1-1 and V is TRBV11-2; D is undetermined. This CDR3 contains 13 residues. Trimming left V 1 base short and J 1 base short, with 4 bases between. Germline CDR1 and CDR2: SGHAT and FQNNGV. The CDR3 bases are TGTGCCAGCAGCTTAGGACAGAACACTGAAGCTTTCTTT. This translates into CASSLGQNTEAFF.

The chain joins TRBV11-2 to TRBJ1-3; the D is unclear. This CDR3 comprises 13 residues. Germline assignment: CDR1 SGHAT and CDR2 FQNNGV. V was trimmed by 1 base and J by 6 bases, leaving 7 bases between them. CDR3 bases: TGTGCCAGCAGCTTAGCTTCCTTAAACACCATATATTTT. It is translated as CASSLASLNTIYF.

V and J are TRBV2 and TRBJ1-1; the match to TRBD1 covers 9 bases. Looked up from germline, CDR1 is SNHLY and CDR2 is FYNNEI. After removal of 3 bases from V and 6 bases from J, the junction contained 5 bases not matched to a gene. The CDR3 is made up of 14 amino acids. The CDR3 here is CASSESTGGPEAFF. The CDR3 region has the DNA TGTGCCAGCAGTGAGAGTACAGGGGGCCCTGAAGCTTTCTTT. Drawing the rest from reference TRBV2 and TRBJ1-1, the complete variable domain is EPEVTQTPSHQVTQMGQEVILRCVPISNHLYFYWYRQILGQKVEFLVSFYNNEISEKSEIFDDQFSVERPDGSNFTLKIRSTKLEDSAMYFCASSESTGGPEAFFGQGTRLTVV.

V gene TRBV29-1 combines with J gene TRBJ1-1, with a weak D call TRBD1 (5 bases). Germline lookup yields CDR1 SQVTM and CDR2 ANQGSEA. There are 15 residues in the CDR3. Trimming removed 5 bases from V and 4 bases from J, with 20 bases in between. CDR3 sequence (DNA): TGCAGCGTTAAGTCAGTGGGGGGAGTGGGCACTGAAGCTTTCTTT. This translates into CSVKSVGGVGTEAFF.

The chain recombines TRBV2 with TRBJ2-3; a weak D match, TRBD2 (7 bases). The germline gives CDR1 SNHLY, CDR2 FYNNEI. The CDR3 covers 15 residues. The V and J ends lost 6 bases and 2 bases respectively, with 15 bases between them. The chain's CDR3 is CASREGGYNTDTQYF. DNA of the CDR3: TGTGCCAGCAGGGAGGGGGGGTACAACACAGATACGCAGTATTTT.

As to this clone: Other nucleotide sequences from this sample produce the same CDR3. The chain couples TRBV29-1 to TRBJ1-1; unclear D gene. Germline V gene data show CDR1 as SQVTM and CDR2 as ANQGSEA. V lost 6 bases to trimming and J lost 1 base, with 3 bases between them. The CDR3 extends over 10 amino acids. DNA for the CDR3: TGCAGCGTCAAGAACACTGAAGCTTTCTTT. Protein: CSVKNTEAFF.

The chain links TRBV10-2 to TRBJ1-5; D is perhaps TRBD1 (5 bases). Germline assignment: CDR1 WSHSY and CDR2 SAAADI. CDR3 size: 16 residues. V was pared by 2 bases and J by 3 bases, with 14 bases between. In nucleotides, the CDR3 is TGCGCCAGCAGTGAGAGTATCCAGGGCTTCAATCAGCCCCAGCATTTT. It encodes CASSESIQGFNQPQHF.

This clone was picked up one time. This sequence joins TRBV6-5 and TRBJ1-1; tentative D call: TRBD1 (5 bases). CDR1 is MNHEY, CDR2 SVGAGI, per germline. The CDR3 contains 14 residues. V lost 4 bases and J 4 bases, leaving 13 bases between the germline ends. CDR3 in amino acids: CASSSDIRGTEAFF. The DNA of the CDR3 is TGTGCCAGCAGTTCGGACATTCGTGGCACTGAAGCTTTCTTT.

The gene calls are TRBV5-6 and TRBJ1-5; no definite D call. The CDR3 consists of 14 residues. In germline, CDR1 is SGHDT, CDR2 YYEEEE. The V end lost 2 bases, the J end lost 5 bases, and 11 bases lay between the germline ends. CDR3 protein: CASSFGVGDQPQHF. The CDR3 DNA sequence: TGTGCCAGCAGCTTCGGGGTGGGAGATCAGCCCCAGCATTTT.